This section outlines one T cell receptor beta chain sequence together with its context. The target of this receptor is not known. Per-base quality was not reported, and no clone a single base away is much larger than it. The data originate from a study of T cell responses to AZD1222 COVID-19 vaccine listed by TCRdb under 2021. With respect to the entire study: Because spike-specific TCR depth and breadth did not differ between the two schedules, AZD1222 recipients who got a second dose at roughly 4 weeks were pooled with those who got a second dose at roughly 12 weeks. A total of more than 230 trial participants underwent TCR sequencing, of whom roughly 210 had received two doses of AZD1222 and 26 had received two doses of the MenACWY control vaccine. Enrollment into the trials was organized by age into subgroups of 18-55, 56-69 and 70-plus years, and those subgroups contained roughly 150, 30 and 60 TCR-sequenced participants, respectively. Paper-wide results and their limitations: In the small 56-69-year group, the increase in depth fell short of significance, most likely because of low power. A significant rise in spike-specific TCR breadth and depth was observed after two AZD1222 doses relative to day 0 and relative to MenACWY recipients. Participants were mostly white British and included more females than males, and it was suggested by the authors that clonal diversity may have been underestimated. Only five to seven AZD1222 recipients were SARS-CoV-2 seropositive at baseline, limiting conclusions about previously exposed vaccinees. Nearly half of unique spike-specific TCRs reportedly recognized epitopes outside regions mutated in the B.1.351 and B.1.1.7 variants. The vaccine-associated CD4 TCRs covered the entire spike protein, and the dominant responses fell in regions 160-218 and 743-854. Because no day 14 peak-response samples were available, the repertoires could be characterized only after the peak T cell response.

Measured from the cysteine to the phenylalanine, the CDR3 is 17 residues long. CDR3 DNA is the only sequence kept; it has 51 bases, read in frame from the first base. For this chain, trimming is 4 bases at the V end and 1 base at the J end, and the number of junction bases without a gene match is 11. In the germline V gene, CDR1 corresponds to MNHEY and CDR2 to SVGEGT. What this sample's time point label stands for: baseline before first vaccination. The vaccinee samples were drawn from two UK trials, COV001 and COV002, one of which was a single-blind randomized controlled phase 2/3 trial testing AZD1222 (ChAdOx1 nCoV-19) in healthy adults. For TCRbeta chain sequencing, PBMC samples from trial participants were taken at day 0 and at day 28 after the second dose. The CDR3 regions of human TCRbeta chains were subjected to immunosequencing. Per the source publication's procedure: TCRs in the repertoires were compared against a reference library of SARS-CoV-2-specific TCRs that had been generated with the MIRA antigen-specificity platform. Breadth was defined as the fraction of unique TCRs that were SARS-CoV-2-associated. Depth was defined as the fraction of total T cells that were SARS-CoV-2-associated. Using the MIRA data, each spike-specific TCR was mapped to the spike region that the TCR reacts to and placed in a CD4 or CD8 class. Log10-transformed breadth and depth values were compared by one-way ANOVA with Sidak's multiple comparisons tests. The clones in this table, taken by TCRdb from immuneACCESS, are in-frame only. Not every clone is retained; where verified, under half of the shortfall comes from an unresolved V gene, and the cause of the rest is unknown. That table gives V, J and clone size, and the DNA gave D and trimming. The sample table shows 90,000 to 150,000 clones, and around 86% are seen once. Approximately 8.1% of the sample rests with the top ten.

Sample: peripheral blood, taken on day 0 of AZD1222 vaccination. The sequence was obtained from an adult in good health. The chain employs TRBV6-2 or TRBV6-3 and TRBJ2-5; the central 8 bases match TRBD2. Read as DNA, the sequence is TGTGCCAGCAGTTTAGGGGGGTCTAGCGGGTTCCAAGAGACCCAGTACTTC. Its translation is CASSLGGSSGFQETQYF.